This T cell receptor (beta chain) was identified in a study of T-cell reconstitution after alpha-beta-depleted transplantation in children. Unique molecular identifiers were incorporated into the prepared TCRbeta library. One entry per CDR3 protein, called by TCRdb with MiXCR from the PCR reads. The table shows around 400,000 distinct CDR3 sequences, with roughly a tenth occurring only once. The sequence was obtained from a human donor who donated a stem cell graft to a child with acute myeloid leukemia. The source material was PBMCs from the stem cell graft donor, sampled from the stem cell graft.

CDR3 sequence reads: CASSLKTQETQYF. CDR3 DNA: TGTGCCAGCAGTTTGAAAACGCAAGAGACCCAGTACTTC. This rearrangement joins TRBV2 to TRBJ2-5; D unresolved. CDR1 is SNHLY, CDR2 FYNNEI, per germline. The CDR3 extends over 13 amino acids. V lost 5 bases to trimming and J lost 2 bases, with 9 bases between them.